This T cell receptor (beta chain) is drawn from a study of blood T cell repertoires in COVID-19. Looking at the study overall: The United States, Italy and Spain provided the acute and convalescent COVID-19 samples. PBMCs, B-cell-depleted T cells, or T cells were the source of the cDNA or gDNA that made up the material.

Per the study methods: Estimates of nucleated cell counts were drawn from the amplification of reference gene primers. TCRdb keeps only in-frame clones here, not all; method: immunoSEQ multiplex PCR. From that table come the V and J calls and clone size; the DNA was used to work out D and trimming. The sample holds about 130,000 clones; roughly 74% are singletons and the top ten take around 5.2%. Germline values: CDR1 KGHDR, CDR2 SFDVKD. The ends lost 4 bases at V and 3 bases at J; junction bases unmatched: 5. The CDR3 spans 15 residues. This TCR derives from a man in his 60s with acute or convalescent COVID-19. This chain links TRBV24-1 with TRBJ2-5, with 9 bases identical to TRBD1. The sequenced sample consisted of peripheral blood. CDR3 DNA: TGTGCCACCAGTGAACCGGGACAGGGTAAAGAGACCCAGTACTTC. Encoded protein: CATSEPGQGKETQYF.